The source of this T cell receptor (beta chain) is a study of Graves' ophthalmopathy and Graves' hyperthyroidism (dated by TCRdb to between 2018 and 2020). For context, the study as a whole: Peripheral blood was collected at initial diagnosis, prior to any treatment. The study used TCR beta repertoire signatures to distinguish Graves' ophthalmopathy from Graves' hyperthyroidism and to predict progression to ophthalmopathy. In total, some 130 blood samples were TCR-sequenced: 40 to 45 ophthalmopathy, some 72 hyperthyroidism and some 17 hyperthyroidism-to-ophthalmopathy patients. To explore V-J signatures that distinguish ophthalmopathy from hyperthyroidism, a discovery set of about 99 patients was enrolled, made up of 40 to 45 with ophthalmopathy and 55 to 65 with stable hyperthyroidism. An independent validation cohort was composed of fewer than 20 hyperthyroidism patients and around 16 patients who later progressed from hyperthyroidism to ophthalmopathy. In roughly six hyperthyroidism patients, the T-cell repertoires found in thyroid tissue were compared with those found in blood. Once sampling was done, hyperthyroidism patients were given methimazole at a starting dose of 30 mg daily, while ophthalmopathy patients were given high-dose intravenous methylprednisolone. The 95 to 100 discovery patients were randomly divided into training and test sets at a 7:3 ratio. On the study overall, not on this receptor specifically: In validation, the model predicted ophthalmopathy progression with 70.59% sensitivity and approximately 78% specificity; 12 predicted patients were CT-confirmed with GO in a median of around 6 months. Most expanded thyroid clonotypes with frequency above 0.001 were also detected in blood, suggesting blood repertoires may reflect the thyroid immune response. Sample size was not statistically predetermined, and group allocation was not concealed from the investigators. Ophthalmopathy was separated from stable hyperthyroidism by the 13-signature model with roughly 87% sensitivity and 81% to 84% specificity in cross-validation and with 80%/75% in the test set.

For repertoire sequencing, TCR beta CDR3 regions were amplified from RNA transcripts. The first round was an RT-PCR using HTBI primers with the Qiagen OneStep RT-PCR kit, and this first round was followed by a second-round multiplex PCR, then size selection and purification. The libraries underwent paired-end sequencing with 100 bp reads on an Illumina HiSeq2000. As for the original processing: SOAPnuke was used to process the reads, removing any read that contained adapters or uncalled bases, had a mean Phred below 15, or lacked an exact match to the constant primer or identifier. High-quality paired reads were merged with COPE v1.2.5. Clonotypes were defined as unique nucleotide sequences and were aligned to IMGT TRB V, D and J references using MiTCR v1.1. Analysis was restricted to V-J combinations with a frequency above 0.0001, which covered about 99% of repertoires. For each V-J combination, a TCR clonal expansion and chaos score was defined as F50 clonal expansion divided by the chaos observed in the TCRdist matrix. Welch's t-statistics and random forest were used to reduce the features to 10 to 15 V-J combinations, which were then used as input to a naive Bayes classifier. The Morisita-Horn index was used to measure how similar the thyroid and blood repertoires were. Starting from the raw public reads, TCRdb applied fastp trimming at Q25, assembled clones with MiXCR and retained in-frame beta chains. When rows share a CDR3 protein, they turn into one entry using the most common DNA and genes. The V and J calls shown here were made by TCRdb, not taken from the authors' results. This sample has 680,000 or so distinct CDR3 sequences in its table, and about 20% of those were observed once. More than 5.5% of the sample comes from the top ten.

A patient counted as having stable hyperthyroidism if there was no progression to ophthalmopathy within 18 months of follow-up. Hyperthyroidism patients were newly diagnosed, were aged 18 to 65 years, and had a disease duration under 2 months. Anyone with other autoimmune diseases, uncontrolled infections, pregnancy or lactation was excluded from the study. Clinical symptoms, serum thyroxine, TRAb, thyroid ultrasound and orbital computed tomography formed the basis of the diagnosis. PBMCs were isolated from 7.5 to 10 ml of fresh peripheral blood by Ficoll-Paque density gradient centrifugation. Total RNA was extracted using Trizol reagent, and RNA quality was checked on an Agilent 2100 Bioanalyzer. The CDR3 spans 13 residues, from the cysteine through the phenylalanine. Only the CDR3 part of the read is kept: 39 bases, read in frame from the first base. Trimming removed 7 bases from V and 0 bases from J, leaving 9 bases between the germline ends. CDR1 and CDR2 (MNHNS, SASEGT) derive from the germline V gene.

This clonotype was observed many times. There is no known antigen for this receptor. Base qualities are not recorded, but no much larger clone differs from it by a single base. The receptor chain draws on TRBV6-1 and TRBJ1-1, with the D gene not confidently named. The sequenced sample was peripheral blood. This clonotype was obtained from a young woman with stable Graves' hyperthyroidism. Some clones in this sample may be carry-over from other donors' samples. Donor details come from another sample of the same person, matched by shared clones. The nucleotides read TGTGCCAGCAAAGGGCTCATGAACACTGAAGCTTTCTTT. Its protein product is CASKGLMNTEAFF.